These T cell receptor beta chains were read from a single sample in a study of molecular identifiers for immune sequencing clone quantification. TCRdb passed the PCR reads through MiXCR, listing each CDR3 protein once. The data show about 97,000 distinct CDR3 sequences, 20% to 25% seen once. The sample taken for sequencing was naive CD8+ T cells from blood, with Jurkat cell RNA spiked in. The receptors stem from a human donor in good health. Some libraries in this study had Jurkat cell RNA spiked in. The CDR3 runs from the conserved cysteine through the conserved F or W. The order of the fields is J gene, D gene, V gene, clone size, CDR3 DNA, CDR3 protein. A D gene is named only where the DNA matches it firmly. A row's size may be missing; if present it is once, few, many or a size class.

J: TRBJ1-1
D: NA
V: TRBV19
size: NA
DNA: TGTGCCAGTAGTATAGGGGGGGGATATGGCACTGAAGCTTTCTTT
CDR3: CASSIGGGYGTEAFF

J: TRBJ2-3
D: TRBD2
V: TRBV29-1
size: many
DNA: TGCAGCGTTGAGGGGGGGAGTGCAGATACGCAGTATTTT
CDR3: CSVEGGSADTQYF

J: TRBJ2-3
D: NA
V: TRBV14
size: NA
DNA: TGTGCCAGCAGCCAATTTTTGGCAGATACGCAGTATTTT
CDR3: CASSQFLADTQYF

J: TRBJ1-5
D: TRBD1
V: TRBV7-9
size: many
DNA: TGTGCCAGCAGCTTAGAGACAGGGGACGGCAATCAGCCCCAGCATTTT
CDR3: CASSLETGDGNQPQHF

J: TRBJ1-5
D: NA
V: TRBV21-1
size: NA
DNA: TGTGCCAGCAGCAAACGGAGCCGGGACGGTTTCAATCAGCCCCAGCATTTT
CDR3: CASSKRSRDGFNQPQHF

J: TRBJ2-1
D: TRBD2
V: TRBV7-6
size: few
DNA: TGTGCCAGCAGCTTAGAACCCGGGACTAGCGGGATCTCCTACAATGAGCAGTTCTTC
CDR3: CASSLEPGTSGISYNEQFF

J: TRBJ2-6
D: NA
V: TRBV28
size: few
DNA: TGTGCCAGCAGTACACCGGTGGCTGCTGGGGCCAACGTCCTGACTTTC
CDR3: CASSTPVAAGANVLTF

J: TRBJ2-1
D: TRBD1
V: TRBV27
size: NA
DNA: TGTGCCAGCAGTATTAACCCGGGACAGAGTGAGCAGTTCTTC
CDR3: CASSINPGQSEQFF

J: TRBJ2-3
D: TRBD2
V: TRBV4-1
size: NA
DNA: TGCGCCAGCAGCTATTATGCGGAACGGGGGGGCCTGGATACGCAGTATTTT
CDR3: CASSYYAERGGLDTQYF

J: TRBJ2-7
D: NA
V: TRBV4-3
size: NA
DNA: TGCGCCAGCAGCCAAGATCGGGGAGGACAGTTCTACGAGCAGTACTTC
CDR3: CASSQDRGGQFYEQYF

J: TRBJ2-2
D: TRBD2
V: TRBV10-3
size: many
DNA: TGTGCCATCAGTGAACCACCGGGACTAGATCATACCGGGGAGCTGTTTTTT
CDR3: CAISEPPGLDHTGELFF

J: TRBJ2-3
D: TRBD2
V: TRBV19
size: NA
DNA: TGTGCCAGTAGTATATCGACTAGCGGGAGGTCCACAGATACGCAGTATTTT
CDR3: CASSISTSGRSTDTQYF

J: TRBJ2-1
D: TRBD2
V: TRBV7-2
size: NA
DNA: TGTGCCAGCAGCCCCGAGGGACTAGCGGGGCGAACGATCTACAATGAGCAGTTCTTC
CDR3: CASSPEGLAGRTIYNEQFF

J: TRBJ2-3
D: NA
V: TRBV24-1
size: few
DNA: TGTGCCACCAGTGACCGCACAGATACGCAGTATTTT
CDR3: CATSDRTDTQYF

J: TRBJ2-3
D: TRBD1
V: TRBV7-9
size: once
DNA: TGTGCCAGCAGCTTAGGGGTGGACAGGGGGCTCTCCAGGGAGTTT
CDR3: CASSLGVDRGLSREF

J: TRBJ1-2
D: TRBD1
V: TRBV6-5
size: few
DNA: TGTGCCAGCAGTTACTATTTCACAGGGGACGGCTACACCTTC
CDR3: CASSYYFTGDGYTF

J: TRBJ2-3
D: TRBD1
V: TRBV5-6
size: many
DNA: TGTGCCAGCAACCTACTCCGGGACAGGGGGCCCCCTGTCGTTGATACGCAGTATTTT
CDR3: CASNLLRDRGPPVVDTQYF

J: TRBJ2-7
D: TRBD1
V: TRBV29-1
size: few
DNA: TGCAGCGTCCTATTGACAGGGGGAATCGAGCAGTACTTC
CDR3: CSVLLTGGIEQYF

J: TRBJ2-7
D: NA
V: TRBV12-3/TRBV12-4
size: few
DNA: TGTGCCAGCAGTCCCGGCTACACCTACGAGCAGTACTTC
CDR3: CASSPGYTYEQYF

J: TRBJ1-2
D: NA
V: TRBV6-5
size: few
DNA: TGTGCCAGCAGTTACTCGTTGGGGGAACGGTACTATGGCTACACCTTC
CDR3: CASSYSLGERYYGYTF

J: TRBJ2-7
D: NA
V: TRBV27
size: few
DNA: TGTGCCAGCGGGGAACAGGGAGCCTACGAGCAGTACTTC
CDR3: CASGEQGAYEQYF

J: TRBJ2-1
D: TRBD1
V: TRBV15
size: NA
DNA: TGTGCCACCAGCAGCGGGACAGACTACAATGAGCAGTTCTTC
CDR3: CATSSGTDYNEQFF

J: TRBJ2-3
D: NA
V: TRBV18
size: NA
DNA: TGTGTCAGCTCACTGGACAGCACAGATACGCAGTATTTT
CDR3: CVSSLDSTDTQYF

J: TRBJ2-2
D: TRBD1
V: TRBV6-6
size: many
DNA: TGTGCCAGCAGTCGCCCGGGACAGGAAAGAACCGGGGAGCTGTTTTTT
CDR3: CASSRPGQERTGELFF

J: TRBJ1-5
D: TRBD1
V: TRBV2
size: many
DNA: TGTGCCAGCAGGGGACAGGGATTAGGTCAGCCCCAGCATTTT
CDR3: CASRGQGLGQPQHF

J: TRBJ2-2
D: TRBD1
V: TRBV27
size: NA
DNA: TGTGCCAGCAGTCCCTCGACAGGGGGCCTTAGTGTCGGCGGGGAGCTGTTTTTT
CDR3: CASSPSTGGLSVGGELFF

J: TRBJ1-3
D: NA
V: TRBV30
size: many
DNA: TGTGCCGGGACTCTCGCTTCGATCGGAAACACCATATATTTT
CDR3: CAGTLASIGNTIYF

J: TRBJ2-2
D: NA
V: TRBV5-4
size: many
DNA: TGTGCCAGCAGCGCAACAGGGTCCGGGGAGCTGTTTTTT
CDR3: CASSATGSGELFF

J: TRBJ2-2
D: NA
V: TRBV4-3
size: NA
DNA: TGCGCCAGCAGTAAAAGATTACCCCCAGGGTTTAGCTTAACGAATGCGGAGCTGTTTTTT
CDR3: CASSKRLPPGFSLTNAELFF

J: TRBJ1-2
D: NA
V: TRBV6-2/TRBV6-3
size: once
DNA: TGTGCCAACAATTACGCTTTTGGCTACACCTTC
CDR3: CANNYAFGYTF

J: TRBJ2-3
D: TRBD2
V: TRBV19
size: many
DNA: TGTGCCAGTAGGCCCGGGACTAGATCCCCAGATACGCAGTATTTT
CDR3: CASRPGTRSPDTQYF

J: TRBJ2-5
D: NA
V: TRBV10-3
size: many
DNA: TGTGCCATCAGCAATCTGTTGTTAGCCGAGACCCAGTACTTC
CDR3: CAISNLLLAETQYF

J: TRBJ2-7
D: NA
V: TRBV30
size: many
DNA: TGTGCCTGGAGTGTACAAGCCGAGCAGTACTTC
CDR3: CAWSVQAEQYF

J: TRBJ1-3
D: NA
V: TRBV2
size: NA
DNA: TGTGCCGGCGACTCCCAGAGTCCATCTGGAAACACCATATATTTT
CDR3: CAGDSQSPSGNTIYF

J: TRBJ2-6
D: NA
V: TRBV19
size: many
DNA: TGTGCCAGTTCTGGGGCCAACGTCCTGACTTTC
CDR3: CASSGANVLTF

J: TRBJ2-6
D: NA
V: TRBV4-3
size: many
DNA: TGCGCCAGCAGACCGGACAGCTCTGGGGCCAACGTCCTGACTTTC
CDR3: CASRPDSSGANVLTF

J: TRBJ2-7
D: NA
V: TRBV6-5
size: many
DNA: TGTGCCAGCAGTTACTCGTCTGCAGTGTACGAGCAGTACTTC
CDR3: CASSYSSAVYEQYF

J: TRBJ2-7
D: NA
V: TRBV7-9
size: many
DNA: TGTGCCAGCAGCCCCAGGGACACATCCTACGAGCAGTACTTC
CDR3: CASSPRDTSYEQYF

J: TRBJ2-7
D: TRBD2
V: TRBV4-3
size: many
DNA: TGCGCCAGCAGCCAAGATAAGGGAGGGTACGAGCAGTACTTC
CDR3: CASSQDKGGYEQYF

J: TRBJ2-7
D: NA
V: TRBV28
size: many
DNA: TGTGCCAGCCAAACGGGACCGCCCTACGAGCAGTACTTC
CDR3: CASQTGPPYEQYF

J: TRBJ2-3
D: NA
V: TRBV7-2
size: many
DNA: TGTGCCAGCAGCCTAGAAGATGGGCTACCCAGGGATACGCAGTATTTT
CDR3: CASSLEDGLPRDTQYF

J: TRBJ1-1
D: NA
V: TRBV12-3/TRBV12-4
size: few
DNA: TGTGCCAGCAGTTTCGATGCGCAGGTGGCAGCTTTCTTT
CDR3: CASSFDAQVAAFF

J: TRBJ1-2
D: TRBD1
V: TRBV7-9
size: many
DNA: TGTGCCAGCAGCGCAGGACAGGTAGACTATGGCTACACCTTC
CDR3: CASSAGQVDYGYTF

J: TRBJ2-2
D: TRBD1
V: TRBV12-3/TRBV12-4
size: many
DNA: TGTGCCACCGACACAGGGGTCACCGGGGAGCTGTTTTTT
CDR3: CATDTGVTGELFF

J: TRBJ2-7
D: NA
V: TRBV4-3
size: many
DNA: TGCGCCAGCAGCCAAGTGGCAGGGGCCCACGAGCAGTACTTC
CDR3: CASSQVAGAHEQYF

J: TRBJ2-1
D: TRBD2
V: TRBV19
size: NA
DNA: TGTGCCAGTAGTACCGGGACTAGCGGGAGGGCCTGGAATGAGCAGTTCTTC
CDR3: CASSTGTSGRAWNEQFF

J: TRBJ2-1
D: NA
V: TRBV25-1
size: many
DNA: TGTGCCAGCAGGCCGAGTGGGGCCTACAATGAGCAGTTCTTC
CDR3: CASRPSGAYNEQFF

J: TRBJ2-3
D: NA
V: TRBV9
size: many
DNA: TGTGCCAGCAGCGAACTTCACACAGATACGCAGTATTTT
CDR3: CASSELHTDTQYF

J: TRBJ2-7
D: TRBD2
V: TRBV19
size: NA
DNA: TGTGCCAGTAGTATTGGCGGGGGGACTCTTTCCTACGAGCAGTACTTC
CDR3: CASSIGGGTLSYEQYF

J: TRBJ2-1
D: TRBD2
V: TRBV9
size: NA
DNA: TGTGCCAGCAGCCCACGACTAGCGGGAGGGCCCTACAATGAGCAGTTCTTC
CDR3: CASSPRLAGGPYNEQFF

J: TRBJ2-2
D: TRBD1
V: TRBV13
size: many
DNA: TGTGCCAGCAGCTTAGGAGGGGGCATCGGGGAGCTGTTTTTT
CDR3: CASSLGGGIGELFF

J: TRBJ2-1
D: NA
V: TRBV27
size: NA
DNA: TGTGCCAGCAGCCCAGGGGAGGATTACTACAATGAGCAGTTCTTC
CDR3: CASSPGEDYYNEQFF

J: TRBJ2-1
D: TRBD2
V: TRBV10-3
size: NA
DNA: TGTGCCATCAGTGAGTCAACACCGGGACTAGCGGGCCCCAATGAGCAGTTCTTC
CDR3: CAISESTPGLAGPNEQFF

J: TRBJ1-1
D: TRBD1
V: TRBV20-1
size: many
DNA: TGCAGTGCTAGAGATGGGGGGACAGGGGCGGGTGAAGCTTTCTTT
CDR3: CSARDGGTGAGEAFF